Below are 8 T cell receptor beta chains sequenced from a single sample in a study of cytomegalovirus exposure and HLA in healthy donors. A multiplex PCR was run with 60 Vbeta primers and 13 Jbeta primers. TCRdb keeps only in-frame clones here, not all; method: immunoSEQ multiplex PCR. The sample has some 200,000 clones. Material: PBMCs. The receptors originated from a man aged 25-40 years in good health and CMV-seronegative.

This chain connects TRBV5-6 to TRBJ2-3; TRBD1 is a possible D gene (6 bases). The CDR3 is 14 amino acids. With 4 bases removed from V and 5 bases from J, the gap between germline ends came to 14 bases. Germline CDR1 reads SGHDT; CDR2 reads YYEEEE. This CDR3 is CASSPRGGGDTQYF. The CDR3 DNA reads as TGTGCCAGCAGCCCCCGAGGGGGTGGAGATACGCAGTATTTT. Full variable domain (rest looked up from reference TRBV5-6 and TRBJ2-3): DAGVTQSPTHLIKTRGQQVTLRCSPKSGHDTVSWYQQALGQGPQFIFQYYEEEERQRGNFPDRFSGHQFPNYSSELNVNALLLGDSALYLCASSPRGGGDTQYFGPGTRLTVL.

The chain couples TRBV27 to TRBJ2-1; the match to TRBD1 covers 11 bases. The V gene's germline CDR1 is MNHEY and CDR2 SMNVEV (reference sequence). With 7 bases clipped from V and 8 bases from J, the junction kept 7 bases outside the gene matches. This CDR3 has 14 amino acids. CDR3 DNA sequence: TGTGCCAGCAAGAGGGACAGGGGGGAGTATGAGCAGTTCTTC. Its protein is CASKRDRGEYEQFF.

The chain carries TRBV2 and TRBJ1-3, with D maybe TRBD1 (5 bases). The germline CDR1 and CDR2 sequences are SNHLY and FYNNEI. The CDR3 runs 15 residues. V lost 1 base and J 5 bases, leaving 12 bases between the germline ends. This chain's CDR3 is CASSEGQGTRNTIYF. Written as DNA, the CDR3 is TGTGCCAGCAGTGAAGGGCAGGGAACACGAAACACCATATATTTT.

The V and J genes are TRBV4-2 and TRBJ2-3; TRBD2 matches 11 bases. The CDR3 has 15 residues. The V and J ends lost 8 bases and 3 bases, in that order; junction bases with no gene match: 7. The germline V gene has CDR1 LGHNA and CDR2 YNFKEQ. In nucleotides, the CDR3 is TGTGCCAGCGGCATAGCGGGGGGGCCTACAGATACGCAGTATTTT. It is translated as CASGIAGGPTDTQYF.

The V and J genes are TRBV4-1 and TRBJ2-6; 9 positions match TRBD1. CDR3 size: 16 residues. Per the germline V gene, CDR1 is MGHRA and CDR2 is YSYEKL. V was pared by 7 bases and J by 1 base, with 5 bases of the junction left unmatched. CDR3 loop: CASTRDRVSGANVLTF. The CDR3 DNA reads TGCGCCAGCACCCGGGACAGGGTATCTGGGGCCAACGTCCTGACTTTC.

The chain joins TRBV5-1 to TRBJ2-2, with TRBD2 matching over 12 bases. Losses at the gene ends were 2 bases for V and 7 bases for J; bases not matched to a gene: 3. This CDR3 is built from 15 residues. Per the germline V gene, CDR1 is SGHRS and CDR2 is YFSETQ. CDR3 region: CASSFTSGRNGELFF. For the CDR3, the DNA is TGCGCCAGCAGCTTTACTAGCGGGAGGAACGGGGAGCTGTTTTTT.

The chain uses TRBV10-2 and TRBJ2-5; TRBD2 matches at 13 bases. J was trimmed by 9 bases and V by 6 bases; bases with no gene match: 4. The germline V gene has CDR1 WSHSY and CDR2 SAAADI. The CDR3 contains 13 residues. The CDR3 DNA reads TGCGCCAGCAGAACTAGCGGGGGGGAGGCCCAGTACTTC. This gives the protein CASRTSGGEAQYF.

The chain uses TRBV6-5 and TRBJ2-2; 8 bases align to TRBD1. Looked up from germline, CDR1 is MNHEY and CDR2 is SVGAGI. J gave up 3 bases and V 5 bases, and 5 bases lay outside the gene matches. CDR3 length equals 15 residues. For the CDR3, the DNA is TGTGCCAGCAGTCCGACAGGGGTGGACACCGGGGAGCTGTTTTTT. Its translation: CASSPTGVDTGELFF.